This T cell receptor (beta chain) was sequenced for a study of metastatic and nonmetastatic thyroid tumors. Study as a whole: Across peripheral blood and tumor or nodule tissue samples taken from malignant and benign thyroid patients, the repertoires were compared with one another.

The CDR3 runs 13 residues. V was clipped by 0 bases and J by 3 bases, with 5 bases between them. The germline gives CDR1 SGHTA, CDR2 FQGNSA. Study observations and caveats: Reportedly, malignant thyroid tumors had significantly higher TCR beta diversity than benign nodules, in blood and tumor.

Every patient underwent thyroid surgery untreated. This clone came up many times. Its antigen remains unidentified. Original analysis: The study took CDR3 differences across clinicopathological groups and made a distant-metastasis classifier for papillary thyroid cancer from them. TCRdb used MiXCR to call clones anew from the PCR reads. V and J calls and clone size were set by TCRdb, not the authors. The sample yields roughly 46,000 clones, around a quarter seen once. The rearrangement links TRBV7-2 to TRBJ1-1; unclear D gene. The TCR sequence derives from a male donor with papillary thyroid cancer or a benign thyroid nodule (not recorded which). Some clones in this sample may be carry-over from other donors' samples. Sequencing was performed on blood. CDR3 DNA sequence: TGTGCCAGCAGCTTAGCCTCCCACACTGAAGCTTTCTTT. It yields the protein CASSLASHTEAFF.